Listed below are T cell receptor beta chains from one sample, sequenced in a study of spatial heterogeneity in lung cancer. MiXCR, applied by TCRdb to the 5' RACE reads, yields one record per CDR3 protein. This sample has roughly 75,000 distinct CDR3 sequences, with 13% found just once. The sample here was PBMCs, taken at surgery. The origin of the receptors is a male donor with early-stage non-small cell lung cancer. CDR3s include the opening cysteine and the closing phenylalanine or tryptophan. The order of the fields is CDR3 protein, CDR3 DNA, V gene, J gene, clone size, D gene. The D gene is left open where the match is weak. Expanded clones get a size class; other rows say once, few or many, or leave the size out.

CDR3aa: CASTKTGQGVPGELFF
CDR3nt: TGTGCCAGCACTAAGACGGGACAGGGTGTTCCCGGGGAGCTGTTTTTT
v_gene: TRBV7-3
j_gene: TRBJ2-2
abundance: many
d_gene: TRBD1

CDR3aa: CASSAGAEAFF
CDR3nt: TGTGCCAGCAGCGCCGGGGCTGAAGCTTTCTTT
v_gene: TRBV27
j_gene: TRBJ1-1
abundance: -
d_gene: -

CDR3aa: CASSQRTGDNEKLFF
CDR3nt: TGTGCCAGCAGCCAGCGGACAGGTGACAATGAAAAACTGTTTTTT
v_gene: TRBV5-4
j_gene: TRBJ1-4
abundance: few
d_gene: TRBD1

CDR3aa: CASSLESGETQYF
CDR3nt: TGTGCCAGCAGCTTGGAAAGCGGGGAGACCCAGTACTTC
v_gene: TRBV6-4
j_gene: TRBJ2-5
abundance: -
d_gene: -

CDR3aa: CASSLLAEDNEQFF
CDR3nt: TGTGCCAGCAGTTTACTAGCGGAGGACAATGAGCAGTTCTTC
v_gene: TRBV3-1
j_gene: TRBJ2-1
abundance: -
d_gene: TRBD2

CDR3aa: CASRPPGQYQPQHF
CDR3nt: TGTGCCAGCAGACCACCGGGGCAATATCAGCCCCAGCATTTT
v_gene: TRBV12-3/TRBV12-4
j_gene: TRBJ1-5
abundance: -
d_gene: -

CDR3aa: CASSLFDRAYEQYF
CDR3nt: TGTGCCAGCAGCTTATTCGACAGGGCCTACGAGCAGTACTTC
v_gene: TRBV11-2
j_gene: TRBJ2-7
abundance: many
d_gene: TRBD1

CDR3aa: CASMRGQLTDTQYF
CDR3nt: TGTGCCAGCATGAGGGGGCAGCTCACAGATACGCAGTATTTT
v_gene: TRBV2
j_gene: TRBJ2-3
abundance: few
d_gene: TRBD1

CDR3aa: CSVETGVNTEAFF
CDR3nt: TGCAGCGTTGAGACAGGGGTAAACACTGAAGCTTTCTTT
v_gene: TRBV29-1
j_gene: TRBJ1-1
abundance: -
d_gene: TRBD1

CDR3aa: CASSQIDSQPQHF
CDR3nt: TGTGCCAGCAGCCAAATCGATTCCCAGCCCCAGCATTTT
v_gene: TRBV3-1
j_gene: TRBJ1-5
abundance: many
d_gene: -

CDR3aa: CSARFALGEQYF
CDR3nt: TGCAGTGCTAGATTCGCTTTGGGTGAGCAGTACTTC
v_gene: TRBV20-1
j_gene: TRBJ2-7
abundance: -
d_gene: -

CDR3aa: CASSYSPGQPETQYF
CDR3nt: TGTGCCAGCAGTTACTCGCCGGGACAGCCAGAAACCCAGTACTTC
v_gene: TRBV6-5
j_gene: TRBJ2-5
abundance: -
d_gene: TRBD1

CDR3aa: CASSLRRYNQPQHF
CDR3nt: TGTGCCAGCAGTCTCAGACGGTACAATCAGCCCCAGCATTTT
v_gene: TRBV6-5
j_gene: TRBJ1-5
abundance: -
d_gene: -

CDR3aa: CSFDGRTGVLNEQFF
CDR3nt: TGCAGCTTTGACGGCAGGACAGGGGTCCTCAATGAGCAGTTCTTC
v_gene: TRBV29-1
j_gene: TRBJ2-1
abundance: few
d_gene: TRBD1

CDR3aa: CASSQTEHVRDEQYF
CDR3nt: TGTGCCAGCAGCCAAACGGAGCACGTTCGGGATGAGCAGTACTTC
v_gene: TRBV6-2/TRBV6-3
j_gene: TRBJ2-7
abundance: -
d_gene: -

CDR3aa: CASKAHGSYNEQFF
CDR3nt: TGCGCCAGCAAGGCGCACGGGTCCTACAATGAGCAGTTCTTC
v_gene: TRBV10-1
j_gene: TRBJ2-1
abundance: few
d_gene: -

CDR3aa: CASSSHAGTRSSYEQYF
CDR3nt: TGTGCCAGCAGTTCCCATGCCGGGACTCGAAGCTCCTACGAGCAGTACTTC
v_gene: TRBV12-3/TRBV12-4
j_gene: TRBJ2-7
abundance: many
d_gene: -

CDR3aa: CSVVGQSRSYEQYF
CDR3nt: TGCAGCGTCGTGGGACAGTCCCGCTCCTACGAGCAGTACTTC
v_gene: TRBV29-1
j_gene: TRBJ2-7
abundance: -
d_gene: TRBD1